The present T cell receptor (beta chain) was sequenced within a study of memory CD8 T cells in hepatitis C reinfection. Study summary: Late/post reinfection sampling occurred 12 to 24 weeks after detected reinfection.

Repertoires were generated with immunoSEQ multiplex PCR, while TCRdb's copy carries only in-frame clones and drops some. This table holds approximately 46,000 clones, roughly 89% found once. V was pared by 2 bases and J by 9 bases, with 7 bases of the junction left unmatched. The germline V gene encodes CDR1 SGHRS and CDR2 YFSETQ. CDR3 length equals 15 residues. Noted time point: late/post reinfection, 12 to 24 weeks after detection. TCR sequencing was done directly ex vivo on sorted cells, without expansion in vitro. People who inject drugs from Montreal's HEPCO study were the donors. The chain combines TRBV5-1 with TRBJ2-1; 11 bases line up with TRBD1. This receptor was obtained from a man aged 18 to 30 with hepatitis C virus infection. Sequencing input: naive CD8+ T cells sorted from blood. CDR3 DNA: TGCGCCAGCAGCTTTGGGGACAGGGGGGTGAGTGAGCAGTTCTTC. Amino acid sequence: CASSFGDRGVSEQFF.